Described below is a single T cell receptor (beta chain) sequence and its context. Its antigen is not identified. V trimming: 4 bases; J trimming: 2 bases; junction bases outside the gene matches: 12. CDR3 size: 17 residues. Germline assignment: CDR1 SGHRS and CDR2 YFSETQ. This entry is derived from a study of CD8 T cells in Susac syndrome. Overall study: When their blood was taken, patients with Susac syndrome were therapy-naive, taking corticosteroids, or taking intravenous immunoglobulin alone. Whole-study findings and limits: Roughly 5 Susac-specific public clones appeared in CD8+ TEMRA repertoires, and around 16 in total CD8+ repertoires.

After extraction with the RNeasy kit, about 0.45 to 1 ug of the RNA was reverse transcribed using random hexamers. Amplification of TCR beta CDR3 spanned 54 Vbeta and 13 Jbeta via immunoSEQ multiplex PCR. TCRdb passed the immunoSEQ multiplex PCR reads through MiXCR, listing each CDR3 protein once. Of fewer than 150,000 distinct CDR3 sequences in the sample, just under 95% are singletons; the top ten hold about 0.18%. Negative isolation yielded the CD8+ and CD4+ T cells, while FACS enriched the TEMRA cells. The origin of this receptor is a human donor with Susac syndrome. This rearrangement joins TRBV5-1 to TRBJ2-7; 10 bases match TRBD2. What was sequenced was CD8+ T cells from PBMCs. The CDR3 region is CASSPPWSGRATYEQYF. CDR3 in DNA: TGCGCCAGCAGCCCCCCCTGGAGCGGGAGGGCAACCTACGAGCAGTACTTC. The whole variable domain, remainder taken from reference TRBV5-1 and TRBJ2-7, is KAGVTQTPRYLIKTRGQQVTLSCSPISGHRSVSWYQQTPGQGLQFLFEYFSETQRNKGNFPGRFSGRQFSNSRSEMNVSTLELGDSALYLCASSPPWSGRATYEQYFGPGTRLTVT.